Below are 25 T cell receptor beta chains sequenced from a single sample in a study of breast tumors, draining lymph nodes, adjacent tissues. TCRdb ran MiXCR on the multiplex PCR reads and lists one entry per CDR3 protein. The data contain about 47,000 distinct CDR3 sequences, 20% to 25% of them singletons. Sequenced sample: breast tumor tissue. Receptor source: a female donor with breast cancer. Some clones in this sample may be carry-over from other donors' samples.

In this sample, this clonotype turned up many times. The V gene is TRBV6-1, the J gene TRBJ1-5; 7 bases match TRBD1. V shed 4 bases and J 0 bases; nucleotides not matched to a gene: 12. CDR3 length: 18 amino acids. The germline V gene encodes CDR1 MNHNS and CDR2 SASEGT. Here the CDR3 reads CASSAPIGGTYSNQPQHF. The DNA of the CDR3 is TGTGCCAGCAGTGCCCCGATAGGGGGCACCTATAGCAATCAGCCCCAGCATTTT.

This clonotype was seen at least ten times. J is TRBJ1-2 and V is TRBV15; D unclear. This CDR3 has 13 residues. The V gene lost 3 bases and the J gene lost 6 bases, with 11 bases spanning the gap. The germline V gene has CDR1 LNHNV and CDR2 YYDKDF (reference sequence). The CDR3 DNA follows: TGTGCCACCAGCAGCACTTTCCGGCATGGCTACACCTTC. This translates into CATSSTFRHGYTF. The variable domain in full, with the rest retrieved from reference TRBV15 and TRBJ1-2, is DAMVIQNPRYQVTQFGKPVTLSCSQTLNHNVMYWYQQKSSQAPKLLFHYYDKDFNNEADTPDNFQSRRPNTSFCFLDIRSPGLGDTAMYLCATSSTFRHGYTFGSGTRLTVV.

In DNA, the CDR3 is TGTGCCAGTAGTATATGGGGGACAGGATTTATCAATGAGCAGTTCTTC. Encoded protein: CASSIWGTGFINEQFF. The chain carries TRBV19 and TRBJ2-1; 8 nucleotides align to TRBD1. Losses at the gene ends were 2 bases for V and 6 bases for J; bases not matched to a gene: 9. The CDR3 consists of 16 residues. Germline CDR1 is LNHDA and CDR2 is SQIVND (reference sequence).

This clonotype showed up just a few times. A much more abundant neighbour one base away suggests this may be a read error. The chain carries TRBV15 and TRBJ2-7, with D perhaps TRBD2 (6 bases). CDR3 length: 16 residues. The V gene lost 3 bases and the J gene lost 7 bases, with 22 bases spanning the gap. Germline loops: CDR1 LNHNV, CDR2 YYDKDF (reference sequence). DNA for the CDR3: TGTGCCACCAGCAGGGGGCCCTTAGCGGCGACGGGAGAGCAGTACTTC. Translation gives CATSRGPLAATGEQYF.

This clonotype was recorded at least ten times. This rearrangement joins TRBV5-1 to TRBJ1-2; the D is unclear. V shed 1 base and J shed 2 bases, with 6 bases lying between them. The CDR3 loop spans 13 amino acids. Germline-derived CDR1 and CDR2 are SGHRS and YFSETQ. CDR3 nucleotide sequence: TGCGCCAGCAGCTTGAAGGAAAACTATGGCTACACCTTC. It yields the protein CASSLKENYGYTF.

The V gene is TRBV2, the J gene TRBJ2-1; D might be TRBD1 (6 bases). The CDR3 has 14 residues. Germline assignment: CDR1 SNHLY and CDR2 FYNNEI. Trimming pared 6 bases from V and 0 bases from J, leaving 9 bases between. CDR3 loop: CASRLDSSYNEQFF. The CDR3 coding sequence is TGTGCCAGCAGATTGGACAGCTCCTACAATGAGCAGTTCTTC.

This clonotype came up many times. V gene TRBV6-5 combines with J gene TRBJ2-7; no definite D call. Germline V gives CDR1 MNHEY, CDR2 SVGAGI. This CDR3 contains 15 residues. Trimming left V 0 bases short and J 2 bases short, with 11 bases between. Here the CDR3 DNA reads TGTGCCAGCAGTTACTCGGATAGGGCCGCCTACGAGCAGTACTTC. It codes for CASSYSDRAAYEQYF.

This clonotype has ten or more counts. The J gene is TRBJ2-7, the V gene TRBV6-5, with no clear D. This CDR3 has 13 amino acids. The germline V gene has CDR1 MNHEY and CDR2 SVGAGI. Trimming took 6 bases from V and 0 from J, leaving 9 bases between them. In DNA form, the CDR3 reads TGTGCCAGCAGGCCGTTCCCCTCCTACGAGCAGTACTTC. It codes for CASRPFPSYEQYF.

This clonotype was picked up one time. A clone one base away is much larger, so this may be a read error. The rearrangement uses TRBV7-2 and TRBJ1-2, with 8 nucleotides matching TRBD1. Per germline, CDR1 SGHTA and CDR2 FQGNSA. This CDR3 comprises 14 residues. CDR3 residues: CASSLDRGNYGCTF. Written as DNA, the CDR3 is TGTGCCAGCAGCTTAGACAGGGGGAACTATGGCTGCACCTTC.

Only a few counts were recorded for this clonotype. CDR3 in DNA: TGCAGTGCTCCCACTAGCGGGGGATTGAATGAGCAGTTCTTC. Its translation is CSAPTSGGLNEQFF. This chain joins TRBV20-1 and TRBJ2-1, with 11 bases identical to TRBD2. CDR1 is DFQATT, CDR2 SNEGSKA, per germline (reference sequence). The CDR3 length is 14 residues. V was pared by 5 bases and J by 7 bases, with 7 bases of the junction left unmatched.

The chain employs TRBV12-3 or TRBV12-4 and TRBJ2-7; D is unclear. Trimming stripped 4 bases from V and 4 bases from J, with 8 bases between. This CDR3 has 12 residues. The CDR3 DNA reads as TGTGCCAGCAGTTCAGGTTGGTACGAGCAGTACTTC. Translated, it gives CASSSGWYEQYF.

With respect to this clonotype: A much bigger clone sits one base away, suggesting this may be a read error. The conserved final phenylalanine or tryptophan is absent from the CDR3, which likely points to a read error. This chain joins TRBV15 and TRBJ2-7; either TRBD1 or TRBD2 may supply D (5 bases each). The CDR3 runs to 12 residues. Germline V gives CDR1 LNHNV, CDR2 YYDKDF (reference sequence). V dropped 5 bases and J dropped 4 bases, with 9 bases sitting between them. The CDR3 reads CATSFGGYEQYL. CDR3 nucleotide sequence: TGTGCCACCAGCTTTGGGGGTTACGAGCAGTACCTC.

Note on this clonotype: The conserved closing phenylalanine or tryptophan is absent in this CDR3, likely reflecting a read error. This chain joins TRBV18 and TRBJ2-1; D is perhaps TRBD2 (5 bases). Germline assignment: CDR1 KGHSH and CDR2 LQKENI. The CDR3 contains 14 residues. V lost 2 bases, J lost 4 bases, and 9 bases lay in between. This chain's CDR3 is CASSPREYYNEQFS. CDR3 nucleotide sequence: TGTGCCAGCTCACCAAGGGAGTATTACAATGAGCAGTTCTCC.

This clonotype was counted ten times or more. DNA for the CDR3: TGTGCCAGCTGGTCGGTCACCGGGGAGCTGTTTTTT. The encoded protein is CASWSVTGELFF. The chain links TRBV27 to TRBJ2-2; D ambiguous. The CDR3 runs to 12 residues. The V end was cut by 8 bases, the J end by 4 bases, with 8 bases between. CDR1 is MNHEY, CDR2 SMNVEV, per germline (reference sequence).

This clonotype was detected many times. CDR3 region: CASSYLTGVEQYF. Written as DNA, the CDR3 is TGTGCCAGCAGCTATCTAACAGGGGTCGAGCAGTACTTC. The rearrangement links TRBV6-1 to TRBJ2-7; 7 bases agree with TRBD1. Germline CDR1 is MNHNS and CDR2 is SASEGT. V shed 6 bases, J shed 6 bases, and the junction held 8 bases outside the gene matches. The CDR3 is 13 amino acids.

There are a few counts of this clonotype. The chain uses TRBV12-3 or TRBV12-4 and TRBJ2-1; a possible D gene is TRBD2 (5 bases). CDR3 length: 15 amino acids. The ends were cut back, 7 bases at V and 2 bases at J, with 15 bases in the middle. The CDR3 reads CASTAPGIAYNEQFF. DNA for the CDR3: TGTGCCAGCACCGCCCCGGGGATAGCCTACAATGAGCAGTTCTTC.

This clonotype has at least ten counts. The chain joins TRBV7-9 to TRBJ2-3, with a tentative D call TRBD1 (5 bases). Trimming stripped 5 bases from V and 1 base from J, with 10 bases between. Germline CDR1 SEHNR, CDR2 FQNEAQ (reference sequence). CDR3 length equals 14 residues. Written as DNA, the CDR3 is TGTGCCAGCAGCCACCAGGGTGGCACAGATACGCAGTATTTT. This codes for CASSHQGGTDTQYF.

This clonotype was counted ten times or more. An end of the junction differs from the germline gene, which may be a read error. CDR3 in DNA: TGTGCCAGCAGCTTATACTCCAACGAGCAGTACTTC. This gives the protein CASSLYSNEQYF. This chain joins TRBV7-9 and TRBJ2-7; D ambiguous. Germline loops: CDR1 SEHNR, CDR2 FQNEAQ (reference sequence). CDR3 length: 12 residues.

This clonotype was counted ten times or more. The rearrangement joins TRBV4-1 to TRBJ2-7; D possibly corresponds to TRBD2 (5 bases). Deletions cut 3 bases from V and 2 bases from J, with 14 bases between. The CDR3 consists of 15 residues. Germline CDR1 MGHRA, CDR2 YSYEKL. The chain's CDR3 is CASSHPGGVAYEQYF. In nucleotides, the CDR3 is TGCGCCAGCAGCCACCCCGGAGGAGTTGCCTACGAGCAGTACTTC.

Concerning this clonotype: A much larger clone is a single base away; this may be a read error. The chain joins TRBV5-5 to TRBJ2-5, with TRBD1 matching over 10 bases. CDR3 length: 17 residues. Trimming at V came to 2 bases and at J to 1 base, leaving 8 bases not matched to a gene. Germline V lookup: CDR1 SGHKS, CDR2 YYEKEE (reference sequence). The CDR3 nucleotides read TGTGCCAGCAGCTTTAATCATAGGACAGGGGGCCAAGAGACCCAGTACTTC. It yields the protein CASSFNHRTGGQETQYF.

The chain recombines TRBV20-1 with TRBJ1-6; D is perhaps TRBD1 (5 bases). The V gene's germline CDR1 is DFQATT and CDR2 SNEGSKA (reference sequence). The length of the CDR3 is 15 residues. V lost 0 bases, J lost 5 bases, and 11 bases lay in between. DNA of the CDR3: TGCAGTGCTAGAGAGGGAGGCAGGGATAATTCACCCCTCCACTTT. It yields the protein CSAREGGRDNSPLHF.

This clonotype was recorded many times. V and J are TRBV2 and TRBJ1-4, with no clear D. The CDR3 extends over 17 amino acids. With 6 bases removed from V and 5 bases from J, the gap between germline ends came to 22 bases. Germline-derived CDR1 and CDR2 are SNHLY and FYNNEI. CDR3 protein: CASSDPLVPSENEKLFF. As DNA, the CDR3 is TGTGCCAGCAGCGACCCCTTGGTCCCCTCGGAAAATGAAAAACTGTTTTTT.

This clonotype has at least ten counts. This chain connects TRBV6-2 or TRBV6-3 to TRBJ2-7; the D is unclear. V gave up 5 bases and J gave up 1 base, with 3 bases separating them. CDR3 length: 11 residues. Germline V gives CDR1 MNHEY, CDR2 SVGEGT. The CDR3: CASSESYEQYF. The CDR3 DNA reads as TGTGCCAGCAGTGAATCCTACGAGCAGTACTTC.

At least ten counts were recorded for this clonotype. J is TRBJ2-7 and V is TRBV12-3 or TRBV12-4; D remains ambiguous. This CDR3 has 13 residues. V was pared by 7 bases and J by 4 bases, with 14 bases between. CDR3 amino acids: CASMPGVGYEQYF. CDR3 DNA: TGTGCCAGCATGCCAGGTGTCGGGTACGAGCAGTACTTC.

The table lists this clonotype with many counts. The gene calls are TRBV28 and TRBJ1-2, with a tentative D call TRBD1 (6 bases). The CDR3 totals 15 residues. Germline CDR1 MDHEN, CDR2 SYDVKM. V lost 2 bases and J 6 bases, leaving 16 bases between the germline ends. CDR3 DNA sequence: TGTGCCAGCAGTTTAAATTTCGGGCAGGGGCATGGCTACACCTTC. It encodes CASSLNFGQGHGYTF.